This is a list of T cell receptor beta chains from one sample in a study of blood T cell repertoires in COVID-19. Clones were sequenced by immunoSEQ multiplex PCR, and TCRdb holds only the in-frame ones, with some missing. The sample lists some 85,000 clones, roughly nine tenths seen once, with approximately 8.9% in the top ten. Sequencing input: peripheral blood. The receptors were gathered from a man aged 45-60 years with acute or convalescent COVID-19. Each CDR3 is given with its conserved first and last residue. Fields, in order: CDR3 length, V gene, J gene, D gene, CDR3 DNA, CDR3 protein. A D gene is named only where the DNA matches it firmly.

length: 13
V: TRBV12-3/TRBV12-4
J: TRBJ2-3
D: NA
DNA: TGTGCCAGCAGTTTAGGTCAGGGAGATACGCAGTATTTT
CDR3: CASSLGQGDTQYF

length: 12
V: TRBV28
J: TRBJ1-2
D: TRBD1
DNA: TGTGCCAGCACACAGGGGCGCTATGGCTACACCTTC
CDR3: CASTQGRYGYTF

length: 15
V: TRBV5-6
J: TRBJ2-5
D: TRBD2
DNA: TGTGCCAGCAGCTTGTCTAGCGGGGTATGGGAGACCCAGTACTTC
CDR3: CASSLSSGVWETQYF

length: 13
V: TRBV15
J: TRBJ1-1
D: NA
DNA: TGTGCCACCAGCATAGGGGCGAACACTGAAGCTTTCTTT
CDR3: CATSIGANTEAFF

length: 15
V: TRBV6-6
J: TRBJ1-1
D: NA
DNA: TGTGCCAGCAGTTACGAGCGGGTTACAGCTTCAGGGGCTTTCTTT
CDR3: CASSYERVTASGAFF

length: 16
V: TRBV5-1
J: TRBJ2-1
D: NA
DNA: TGCGCCAGCAGAGGGGGCGGGGGGACCCCCTACAATGAGCAGTTCTTC
CDR3: CASRGGGGTPYNEQFF

length: 16
V: TRBV30
J: TRBJ1-1
D: TRBD1
DNA: TGTGCCTGGAGTTCCCGACAGGGTAGGGTGAACACTGAAGCTTTCTTT
CDR3: CAWSSRQGRVNTEAFF

length: 15
V: TRBV5-1
J: TRBJ1-1
D: NA
DNA: TGCGCCAGCAGCTACGACCAACAGGTGAACACTGAAGCTTTCTTT
CDR3: CASSYDQQVNTEAFF

length: 17
V: TRBV11-2
J: TRBJ2-3
D: TRBD1
DNA: TGTGCCAGCAGCTTAGATCTTACGGGACAGACCACAGATACGCAGTATTTT
CDR3: CASSLDLTGQTTDTQYF

length: 14
V: TRBV6-5
J: TRBJ1-5
D: NA
DNA: TGTGCCAGCAGGGCGCCCGGGTCAAATCAGCCCCAGCATTTT
CDR3: CASRAPGSNQPQHF

length: 14
V: TRBV6-5
J: TRBJ1-1
D: NA
DNA: TGTGCCAGCACCCAAGTCAGGGGAAACACTGAAGCTTTCTTT
CDR3: CASTQVRGNTEAFF

length: 13
V: TRBV25-1
J: TRBJ1-2
D: NA
DNA: TGTGCCAGCACCCGTGGCCAGAACTATGGCTACACCTTC
CDR3: CASTRGQNYGYTF

length: 11
V: TRBV12-2
J: TRBJ1-2
D: NA
DNA: TGTGCAAGTCGCTTATCGGGGGGCTACACCTTC
CDR3: CASRLSGGYTF